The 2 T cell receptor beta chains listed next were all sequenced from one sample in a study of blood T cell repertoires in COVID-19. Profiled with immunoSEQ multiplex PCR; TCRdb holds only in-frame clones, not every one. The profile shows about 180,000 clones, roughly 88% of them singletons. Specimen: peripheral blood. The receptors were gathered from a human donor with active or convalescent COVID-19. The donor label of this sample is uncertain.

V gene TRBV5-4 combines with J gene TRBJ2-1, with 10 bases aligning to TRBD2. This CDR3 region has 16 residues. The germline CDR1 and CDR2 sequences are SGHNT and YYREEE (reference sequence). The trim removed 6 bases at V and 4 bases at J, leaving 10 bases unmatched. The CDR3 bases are TGTGCCAGCATTCCTAGCGGGGGTACGCGGTACAATGAGCAGTTCTTC. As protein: CASIPSGGTRYNEQFF.

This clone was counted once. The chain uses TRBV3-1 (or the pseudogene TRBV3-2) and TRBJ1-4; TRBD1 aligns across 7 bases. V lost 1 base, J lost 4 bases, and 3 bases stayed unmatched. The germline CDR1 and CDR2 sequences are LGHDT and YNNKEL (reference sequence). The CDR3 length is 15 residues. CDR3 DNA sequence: TGTGCCAGCAGCCAAGTGACAGGGTATAATGAAAAACTGTTTTTT. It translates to CASSQVTGYNEKLFF.